The rows below give T cell receptor beta chains drawn from one sample of a study of cytomegalovirus exposure and HLA in healthy donors. Profiled with immunoSEQ multiplex PCR; TCRdb holds only in-frame clones, not every one. The sample has roughly 80,000 clones; 80% are singletons. Sequenced material: PBMCs. These receptors all come from a male donor in good health and CMV-seronegative. The CDR3 runs from the conserved cysteine through the conserved F or W. D genes are given only for firm matches. Size is omitted from some rows. Given values are once, few, many or a class for expanded clones.

CDR3 DNA | CDR3 protein | J gene | V gene | D gene | clone size
TGTGCCAGCAGCCCTAGCGGGGGTTCCTACGAGCAGTACTTC | CASSPSGGSYEQYF | TRBJ2-7 | TRBV7-2 | TRBD2 | -
TGTGCCAGCAGTGACTCGGGGAGCTCCTACAATGAGCAGTTCTTC | CASSDSGSSYNEQFF | TRBJ2-1 | TRBV6-4 | - | few
TGTGCCAGCAGCTTAGTCGCGGGAGATACGCAGTATTTT | CASSLVAGDTQYF | TRBJ2-3 | TRBV7-8 | - | -
TGCGCCAGCAGTGAGACAGGAATCTACGAGCAGTACTTC | CASSETGIYEQYF | TRBJ2-7 | TRBV5-1 | - | -
TGTGCCAGCAGGGCACAGGGGCTTGCCACTGAAGCTTTCTTT | CASRAQGLATEAFF | TRBJ1-1 | TRBV2 | TRBD1 | -
TGTGCCAGCAGCCTGACAGGGGAGTTTGTCTACACCTTC | CASSLTGEFVYTF | TRBJ1-2 | TRBV7-2 | TRBD1 | -
TGCGCCAGCAGCATTAGATCCAGGGAAGAGACCCAGTACTTC | CASSIRSREETQYF | TRBJ2-5 | TRBV5-1 | - | few
TGTGCCAGCAGCTTAGTAGGGTCGACTAGCGGGGTTGAGACCCAGTACTTC | CASSLVGSTSGVETQYF | TRBJ2-5 | TRBV11-2 | TRBD2 | -
TGTGCCAGCAGCCAAGAACGCCTCTCGGGGGGGGGTGTTTCCTACAATGAGCAGTTCTTC | CASSQERLSGGGVSYNEQFF | TRBJ2-1 | TRBV4-2 | TRBD2 | -
TGTGCCAGCATATTGGGGGGGAGCTCCTACGAGCAGTACTTC | CASILGGSSYEQYF | TRBJ2-7 | TRBV7-2 | TRBD2 | -
TGTGCTAGTGGTTTGGTACGGACAGGGCCTAATGAAAAACTGTTTTTT | CASGLVRTGPNEKLFF | TRBJ1-4 | TRBV12-5 | TRBD1 | few
TGCGCCAGCAGCTTGGGGACAGGGTACGAGCAGTACTTC | CASSLGTGYEQYF | TRBJ2-7 | TRBV5-1 | TRBD1 | -
TGTGCCAGCAGTTTTGGGGGAGGGGGTTCACCCCTCCACTTT | CASSFGGGGSPLHF | TRBJ1-6 | TRBV6-5 | - | once
TGCGCCAGCAGCTTGGGACAGGGGTCTACAACCTACGAGCAGTACTTC | CASSLGQGSTTYEQYF | TRBJ2-7 | TRBV5-1 | TRBD1 | -
TGTGCCATCTACTCCGATAACTATGGCTACACCTTC | CAIYSDNYGYTF | TRBJ1-2 | TRBV10-3 | - | few
TGTGCCAGCAGTGGGGGCGGGGGTCTAGATACGCAGTATTTT | CASSGGGGLDTQYF | TRBJ2-3 | TRBV2 | TRBD2 | -
TGTGCCAGCAGCCTGGGGGGATCTGGGGCCAACGTCCTGACTTTC | CASSLGGSGANVLTF | TRBJ2-6 | TRBV13 | - | -
TGTGCCAGCAGCGTAGATCGTTGGGGGGGACAGGGCGGAGAGACCCAGTACTTC | CASSVDRWGGQGGETQYF | TRBJ2-5 | TRBV9 | TRBD1 | -
TGCGCCAGCAGCAGGGACACGAGCTACGAGCAGTACTTC | CASSRDTSYEQYF | TRBJ2-7 | TRBV5-1 | - | once
TGTGCCAGCAGTAAGACAGGGGGTGGCTACACCTTC | CASSKTGGGYTF | TRBJ1-2 | TRBV6-6 | TRBD1 | -
TGTGCCTCCGGACAGCTGAACACTGAAGCTTTCTTT | CASGQLNTEAFF | TRBJ1-1 | TRBV7-6 | - | -
TGTGCCAGCAGCTTAGAGGGACAGCCGATGGGGGGCTACCCCTTC | CASSLEGQPMGGYPF | TRBJ1-2 | TRBV11-2 | TRBD1 | few
TGCGCCAGCAGCACCGGGACAGCCTACGAGCAGTACTTC | CASSTGTAYEQYF | TRBJ2-7 | TRBV5-1 | TRBD1 | -
TGTGCCATCAGTGAGTCTAGTAATAATGAAAAACTGTTTTTT | CAISESSNNEKLFF | TRBJ1-4 | TRBV10-3 | - | -
TGTGCCAGCAGTGTCAACCGGGTTGAGCAGTTCTTC | CASSVNRVEQFF | TRBJ2-1 | TRBV6-5 | - | -
TGTGCCAGCAGTACCCGCCTGAGCTCCTACGAGCAGTACTTC | CASSTRLSSYEQYF | TRBJ2-7 | TRBV27 | - | -
TGTGCCAGTAGAGGTTGGGGCGAAGGCTCGTCCTACGAGCAGTACTTC | CASRGWGEGSSYEQYF | TRBJ2-7 | TRBV19 | - | once
TGTGCCAGCAGTTACCGGGGGGGGAGGGGGGGAGCTTTCTTT | CASSYRGGRGGAFF | TRBJ1-1 | TRBV6-5 | - | -
TGTGCCAGTAGTCTTGGACAGCGAGGGAGCAATCAGCCCCAGCATTTT | CASSLGQRGSNQPQHF | TRBJ1-5 | TRBV19 | - | -
TGTGCCAGCAGCCAAGAGACGGACAGTTTCTATGGCTACCCCTTC | CASSQETDSFYGYPF | TRBJ1-2 | TRBV14 | - | once
TGCGCCAGCAGTGAAGGAGTAGGAGCTGAAGCTTTCTTT | CASSEGVGAEAFF | TRBJ1-1 | TRBV10-2 | - | few
TGTGCCAGCATCAGGTCAAACGCAGGGCCTGTTGCTTTT | CASIRSNAGPVAF | TRBJ1-5 | TRBV6-6 | - | few
TGTGCCACCAGCAGAGATCTAGGGGAAAATTCACCCCTCCACTTT | CATSRDLGENSPLHF | TRBJ1-6 | TRBV15 | - | -
TGTGCCAGCAGTCCAGCGACCGGGACAGGGGGCGTGAACACTGAAGCTTTCTTT | CASSPATGTGGVNTEAFF | TRBJ1-1 | TRBV27 | TRBD1 | few
TGTGCCAGTAGTAAGCGGGGAGAGGATCAGCCCCAGCATTTT | CASSKRGEDQPQHF | TRBJ1-5 | TRBV19 | - | -
TGTGCCAGCAGCTACGGGACAGGGCGCAACAATGAGCAGTTCTTC | CASSYGTGRNNEQFF | TRBJ2-1 | TRBV11-3 | TRBD1 | few
TGTGCCTGGAGAGACAGGGGAACAGATACGCAGTATTTT | CAWRDRGTDTQYF | TRBJ2-3 | TRBV30 | TRBD1 | -
TGCGCCAGCAGTGATGAACTAGCGGGAAGAGATGAGCAGTTCTTC | CASSDELAGRDEQFF | TRBJ2-1 | TRBV10-1 | TRBD2 | once
TGTGCCAGTAAGTCAACCGACTTGAACACTGAAGCTTTCTTT | CASKSTDLNTEAFF | TRBJ1-1 | TRBV19 | - | -
TGCGCCAGCAGCTGGGACACCTCTGGAAACACCATATATTTT | CASSWDTSGNTIYF | TRBJ1-3 | TRBV5-1 | - | -
TGTGCCAGCACCCGACTAGCGGGAGTTCGGAATGAGCAGTTCTTC | CASTRLAGVRNEQFF | TRBJ2-1 | TRBV27 | TRBD2 | -
TGTGCCAGTAGTATTTCTACCGTCGGAGCCTACGAGCAGTACTTC | CASSISTVGAYEQYF | TRBJ2-7 | TRBV19 | - | -
TGCGCCAGCAGCACGTCCAGGGGGTATAGGAACACTGAAGCTTTCTTT | CASSTSRGYRNTEAFF | TRBJ1-1 | TRBV4-1 | TRBD1 | once
TGTGCCAGCAGTGAAGCTCCGACAGGGGAAGGGTATGGCTACACCTTC | CASSEAPTGEGYGYTF | TRBJ1-2 | TRBV2 | TRBD1 | -
TGTGCCAGCAGGACCCGGGACATCAAAGAGACCCAGTACTTC | CASRTRDIKETQYF | TRBJ2-5 | TRBV6-5 | - | -
TGCAGCGTTGAAGTTACAGGGGCTAACTATGGCTACACCTTC | CSVEVTGANYGYTF | TRBJ1-2 | TRBV29-1 | TRBD1 | -
TGTGCCAGCAACAGACAGGGCCCCGGGGAGCTGTTTTTT | CASNRQGPGELFF | TRBJ2-2 | TRBV2 | TRBD1 | -
TGTGCCAGCAGCCAAGATCATCCAAGGTGGCAGGAAAATGAAAAACTGTTTTTT | CASSQDHPRWQENEKLFF | TRBJ1-4 | TRBV4-2 | - | -
TGTGCCAGCAGTGAAGGCTTTAGCGGGGGGGCAGGGGAGACCCAGTACTTC | CASSEGFSGGAGETQYF | TRBJ2-5 | TRBV2 | TRBD2 | -
TGTGCCAGCAGTTACTCGATCGGACCGGGGGACAATGAGCAGTTCTTC | CASSYSIGPGDNEQFF | TRBJ2-1 | TRBV6-5 | - | -
TGTGCCAGCAGCGTAGATAGGGGTCGCACAGATACGCAGTATTTT | CASSVDRGRTDTQYF | TRBJ2-3 | TRBV9 | - | -
TGTGCCAGCAGCCCTAGCTTGCCGGGACAGATGAACACTGAAGCTTTCTTT | CASSPSLPGQMNTEAFF | TRBJ1-1 | TRBV5-4 | TRBD1 | -
TGCGCCAGCAGCATACAGGGCCTGGGGAACACTGAAGCTTTCTTT | CASSIQGLGNTEAFF | TRBJ1-1 | TRBV5-1 | - | -
TGCGCCAGCAGCTCTAGCGGGGCACTAGAGACCCAGTACTTC | CASSSSGALETQYF | TRBJ2-5 | TRBV5-1 | TRBD2 | -
TGTGCCACGACAGGGGGAGGTAATGAAAAACTGTTTTTT | CATTGGGNEKLFF | TRBJ1-4 | TRBV10-3 | TRBD1 | -
TGTGCCAGCAGGACCGGACAGAGCTATAATTCACCCCTCCACTTT | CASRTGQSYNSPLHF | TRBJ1-6 | TRBV5-4 | - | -
TGCGCCAGCAGCTTGGTATCGGGACAGGGGGTAGGCGGCACTGAAGCTTTCTTT | CASSLVSGQGVGGTEAFF | TRBJ1-1 | TRBV5-1 | TRBD1 | -
TGCAGCGTGGGAACAGGGTTTTCAAACGCCTACGAGCAGTACTTC | CSVGTGFSNAYEQYF | TRBJ2-7 | TRBV29-1 | - | -